This T cell receptor beta chain emerged from a study of T cell clones after liver transplantation. Turning to this clone: The antigen remains unidentified.

The V and J ends lost 0 bases and 8 bases respectively, with 13 bases between them. The CDR3 runs 14 residues. Germline CDR1 SGHVS, CDR2 FNYEAQ. Profiling relied on immunoSEQ multiplex PCR, and the TCRdb table lists in-frame clones only, not all of them. The sample lists some 70,000 clones; 80% were seen once. Study-wide findings and caveats: In two subjects, few donor cells limited the measurable donor-reactive repertoire.

This sample comprised CD4+ T cells from blood, obtained before liver transplant. This sequence originates from a human donor who received a liver transplant. The rearrangement links TRBV7-6 to TRBJ1-1; a weak D match, TRBD1 (6 bases). The chain's CDR3 is CASSLAGGGREAFF. The CDR3 DNA reads as TGTGCCAGCAGCTTAGCAGGGGGAGGGCGCGAAGCTTTCTTT. Full variable domain (missing parts from reference TRBV7-6 and TRBJ1-1): GAGVSQSPRYKVTKRGQDVALRCDPISGHVSLYWYRQALGQGPEFLTYFNYEAQQDKSGLPNDRFSAERPEGSISTLTIQRTEQRDSAMYRCASSLAGGGREAFFGQGTRLTVV.